This T cell receptor (beta chain) appears in the sequencing data of a study of T-cell reconstitution after alpha-beta-depleted transplantation in children. This clonotype showed up many times. Germline CDR1 reads SGHAT; CDR2 reads FQDESV (reference sequence). Trimming stripped 3 bases from V and 1 base from J, with 12 bases between. CDR3 size: 15 residues. The library targeted TCRbeta and was prepared with unique molecular identifiers. MiXCR was run by TCRdb on the PCR reads, yielding one entry per CDR3 protein. This table has approximately 170,000 distinct CDR3 sequences, 11% appearing once. The sample in question was PBMCs, obtained before TCRalphabeta/CD19-depleted stem cell transplant. V gene TRBV11-1 combines with J gene TRBJ1-1, with D possibly TRBD1 on 6 matching bases. The TCR was taken from a boy between 2 and 15 years old with acute myeloid leukemia, due to receive a stem cell transplant. CDR3 protein: CASSFQQGGNTEAFF. CDR3 DNA sequence: TGTGCCAGCAGCTTCCAACAGGGAGGGAACACTGAAGCTTTCTTT.